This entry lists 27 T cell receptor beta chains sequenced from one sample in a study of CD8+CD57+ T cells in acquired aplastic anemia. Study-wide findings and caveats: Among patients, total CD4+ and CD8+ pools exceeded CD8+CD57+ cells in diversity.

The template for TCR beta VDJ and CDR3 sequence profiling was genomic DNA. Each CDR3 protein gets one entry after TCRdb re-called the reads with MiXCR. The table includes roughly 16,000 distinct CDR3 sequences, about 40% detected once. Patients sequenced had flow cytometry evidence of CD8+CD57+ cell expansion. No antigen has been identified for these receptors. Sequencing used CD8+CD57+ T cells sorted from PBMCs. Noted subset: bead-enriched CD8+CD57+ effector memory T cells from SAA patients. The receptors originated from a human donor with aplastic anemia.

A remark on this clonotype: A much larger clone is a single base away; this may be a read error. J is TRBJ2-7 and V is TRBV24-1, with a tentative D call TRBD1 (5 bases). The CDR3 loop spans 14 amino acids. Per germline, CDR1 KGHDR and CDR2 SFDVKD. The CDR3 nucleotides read TGTGCCACCAAGTCCTCGACAGTTCCCGTCGAGCAGTGCTTC. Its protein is CATKSSTVPVEQCF.

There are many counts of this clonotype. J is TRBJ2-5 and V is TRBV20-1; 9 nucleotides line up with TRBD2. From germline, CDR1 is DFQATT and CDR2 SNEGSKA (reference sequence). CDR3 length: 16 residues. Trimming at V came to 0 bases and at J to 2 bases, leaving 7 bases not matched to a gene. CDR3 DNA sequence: TGCAGTGCTAGAGATAGGTTAGCGGGGGAACAAGAGACCCAGTACTTC. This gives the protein CSARDRLAGEQETQYF.

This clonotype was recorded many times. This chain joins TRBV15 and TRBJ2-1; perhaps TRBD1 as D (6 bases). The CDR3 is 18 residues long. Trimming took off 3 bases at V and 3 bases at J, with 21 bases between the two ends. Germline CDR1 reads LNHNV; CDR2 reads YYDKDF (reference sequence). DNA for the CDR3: TGTGCCACCAGCAGCTCCAGGTCGGGGCAGGGGATCTACAATGAGCAGTTCTTC. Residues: CATSSSRSGQGIYNEQFF.

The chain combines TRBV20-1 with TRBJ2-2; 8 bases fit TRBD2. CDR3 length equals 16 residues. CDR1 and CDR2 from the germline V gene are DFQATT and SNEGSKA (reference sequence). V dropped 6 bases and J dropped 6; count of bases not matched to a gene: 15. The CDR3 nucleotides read TGCAGTGCCCGACTGGCGGGAGGTTTGGTGGCCGGGGAGCTGTTTTTT. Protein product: CSARLAGGLVAGELFF.

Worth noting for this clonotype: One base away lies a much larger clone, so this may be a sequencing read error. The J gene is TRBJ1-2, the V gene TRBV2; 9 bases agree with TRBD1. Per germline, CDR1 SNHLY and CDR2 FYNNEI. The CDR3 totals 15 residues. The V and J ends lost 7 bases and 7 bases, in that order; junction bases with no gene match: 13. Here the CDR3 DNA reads TGTGCCAGCATGGAACAGGGGGCGGCGGGCGGTGGCTACACCTTC. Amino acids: CASMEQGAAGGGYTF.

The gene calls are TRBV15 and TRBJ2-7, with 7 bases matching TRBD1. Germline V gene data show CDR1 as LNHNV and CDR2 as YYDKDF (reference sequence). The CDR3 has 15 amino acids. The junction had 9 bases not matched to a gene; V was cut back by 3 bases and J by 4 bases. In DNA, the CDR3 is TGTGCCACCAGCAGCTTCGACAGGGTAGGGTACGAGCAGTACTTC. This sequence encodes CATSSFDRVGYEQYF.

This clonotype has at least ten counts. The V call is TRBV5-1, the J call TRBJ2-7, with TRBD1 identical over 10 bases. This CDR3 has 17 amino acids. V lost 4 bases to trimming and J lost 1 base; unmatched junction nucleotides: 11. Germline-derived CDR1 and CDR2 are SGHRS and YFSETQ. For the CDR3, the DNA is TGCGCCAGCAGCGCAAGGACAGGGGGGCTTCAATCCTACGAGCAGTACTTC. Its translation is CASSARTGGLQSYEQYF.

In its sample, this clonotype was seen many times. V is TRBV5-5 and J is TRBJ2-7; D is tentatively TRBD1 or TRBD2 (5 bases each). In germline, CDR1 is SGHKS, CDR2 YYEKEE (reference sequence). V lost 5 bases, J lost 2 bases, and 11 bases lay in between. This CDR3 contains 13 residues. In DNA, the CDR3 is TGTGCCAGCAGGGGGGACGGAGCCTACGAGCAGTACGTC. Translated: CASRGDGAYEQYV.

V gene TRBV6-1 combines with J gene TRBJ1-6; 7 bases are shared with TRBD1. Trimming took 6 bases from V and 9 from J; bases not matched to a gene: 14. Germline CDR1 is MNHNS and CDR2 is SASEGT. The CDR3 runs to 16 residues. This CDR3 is CASSDSLRGDASPLHF. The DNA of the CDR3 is TGTGCCAGCAGCGATAGCCTCAGGGGGGACGCTTCACCCCTCCACTTT.

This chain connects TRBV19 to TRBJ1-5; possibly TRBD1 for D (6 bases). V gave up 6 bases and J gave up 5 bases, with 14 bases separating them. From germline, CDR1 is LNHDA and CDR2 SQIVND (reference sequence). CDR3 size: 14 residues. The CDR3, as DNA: TGTGCCAGTAGGATCACAGGGCGGGATCAGCCCCAGCATTTT. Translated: CASRITGRDQPQHF.

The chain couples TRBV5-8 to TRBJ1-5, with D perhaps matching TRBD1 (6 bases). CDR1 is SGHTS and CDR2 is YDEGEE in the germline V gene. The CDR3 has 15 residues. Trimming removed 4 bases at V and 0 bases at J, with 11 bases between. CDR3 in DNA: TGTGCCAGCAGCCCAGAGGGGGATAGCAATCAGCCCCAGCATTTT. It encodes CASSPEGDSNQPQHF.

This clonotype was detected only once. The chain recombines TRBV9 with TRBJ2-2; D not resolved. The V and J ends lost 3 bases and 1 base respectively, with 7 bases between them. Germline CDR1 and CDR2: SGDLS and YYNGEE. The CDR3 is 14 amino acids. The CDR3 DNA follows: TGTGCCAGCAGCGCCAGACAGAACACCGGGGAGCTGTTTTTT. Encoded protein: CASSARQNTGELFF.

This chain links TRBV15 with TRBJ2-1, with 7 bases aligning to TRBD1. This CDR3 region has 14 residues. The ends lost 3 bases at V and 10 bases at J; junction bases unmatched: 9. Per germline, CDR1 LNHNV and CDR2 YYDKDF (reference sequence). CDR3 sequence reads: CATSSPTGFDEQFF. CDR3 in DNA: TGTGCCACCAGCAGCCCGACAGGGTTCGACGAGCAGTTCTTC.

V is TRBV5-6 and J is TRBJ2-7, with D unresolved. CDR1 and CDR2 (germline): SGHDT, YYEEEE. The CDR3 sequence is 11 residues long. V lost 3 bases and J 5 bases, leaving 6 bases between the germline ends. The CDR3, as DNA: TGTGCCAGCAGCTGGGTCAACGAGCAGTACTTC. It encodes CASSWVNEQYF. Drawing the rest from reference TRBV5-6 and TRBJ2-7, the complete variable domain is DAGVTQSPTHLIKTRGQQVTLRCSPKSGHDTVSWYQQALGQGPQFIFQYYEEEERQRGNFPDRFSGHQFPNYSSELNVNALLLGDSALYLCASSWVNEQYFGPGTRLTVT.

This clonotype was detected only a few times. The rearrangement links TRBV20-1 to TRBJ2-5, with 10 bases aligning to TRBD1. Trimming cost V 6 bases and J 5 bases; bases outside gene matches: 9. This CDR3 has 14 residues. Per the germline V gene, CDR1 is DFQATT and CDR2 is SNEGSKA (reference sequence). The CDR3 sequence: CSARDRGREETQYF. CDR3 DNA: TGCAGTGCCCGGGACAGGGGTAGGGAGGAGACCCAGTACTTC.

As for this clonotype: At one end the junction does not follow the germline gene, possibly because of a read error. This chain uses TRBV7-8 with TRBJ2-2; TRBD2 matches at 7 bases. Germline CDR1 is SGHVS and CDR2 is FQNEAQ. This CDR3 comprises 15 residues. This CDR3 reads CASSGLGPDTRELFF. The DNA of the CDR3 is TGTGCCAGCAGCGGACTAGGCCCCGACACCCGGGAGCTGTTCTTT. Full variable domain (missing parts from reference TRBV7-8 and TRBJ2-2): GAGVSQSPRYKVAKRGQDVALRCDPISGHVSLFWYQQALGQGPEFLTYFQNEAQLDKSGLPSDRFFAERPEGSVSTLKIQRTQQEDSAVYLCASSGLGPDTRELFFGEGSRLTVL.

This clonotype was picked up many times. This CDR3 reads CAMSRESYNEQFF. The CDR3 coding sequence is TGTGCTATGTCCCGGGAATCCTACAATGAGCAGTTCTTC. The V and J genes are TRBV7-2 and TRBJ2-1; maybe TRBD2 (5 bases). The CDR3 covers 13 residues. Looked up from germline, CDR1 is SGHTA and CDR2 is FQGNSA.

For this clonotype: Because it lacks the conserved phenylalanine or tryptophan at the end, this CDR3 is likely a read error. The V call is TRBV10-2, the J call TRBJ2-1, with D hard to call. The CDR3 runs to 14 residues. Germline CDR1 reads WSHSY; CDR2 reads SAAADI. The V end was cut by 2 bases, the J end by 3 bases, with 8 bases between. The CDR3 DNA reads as TGCGCCAGCAGTGAGGGCCGAGGCTACAATGAGCAGTTCCTC. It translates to CASSEGRGYNEQFL.

The chain's CDR3 is CASRTGTGVSGEQYF. CDR3 nucleotide sequence: TGTGCCAGCAGGACCGGGACAGGGGTCTCAGGCGAGCAGTACTTC. The V gene is TRBV7-9, the J gene TRBJ2-7; TRBD1 aligns across 10 bases. V shed 6 bases, J shed 6 bases, and the junction held 11 bases outside the gene matches. Germline V lookup: CDR1 SEHNR, CDR2 FQNEAQ (reference sequence). This CDR3 comprises 15 residues.

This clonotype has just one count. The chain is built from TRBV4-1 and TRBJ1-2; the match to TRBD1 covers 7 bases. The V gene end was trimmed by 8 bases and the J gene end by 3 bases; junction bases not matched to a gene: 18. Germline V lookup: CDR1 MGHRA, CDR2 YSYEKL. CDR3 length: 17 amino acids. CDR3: CASLPRTVEGAHYGYTF. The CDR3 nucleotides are TGCGCCAGCTTGCCAAGAACGGTTGAGGGGGCGCACTATGGCTACACCTTC.

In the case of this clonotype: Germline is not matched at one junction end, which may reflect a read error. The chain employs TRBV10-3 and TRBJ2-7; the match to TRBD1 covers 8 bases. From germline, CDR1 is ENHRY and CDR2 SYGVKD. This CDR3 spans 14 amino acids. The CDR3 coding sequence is TGTGCCAGCAGTACGGGACAGGCTGCCTACGAGCAGTACTTC. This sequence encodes CASSTGQAAYEQYF.

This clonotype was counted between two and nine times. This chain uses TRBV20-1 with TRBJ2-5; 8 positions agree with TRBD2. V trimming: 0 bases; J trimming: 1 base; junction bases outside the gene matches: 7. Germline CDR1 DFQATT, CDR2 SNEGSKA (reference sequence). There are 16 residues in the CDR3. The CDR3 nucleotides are TGCAGTGCTAGAGATCAGAACGGGGGGGGCCAAGAGACCCAGTACTTC. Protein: CSARDQNGGGQETQYF.

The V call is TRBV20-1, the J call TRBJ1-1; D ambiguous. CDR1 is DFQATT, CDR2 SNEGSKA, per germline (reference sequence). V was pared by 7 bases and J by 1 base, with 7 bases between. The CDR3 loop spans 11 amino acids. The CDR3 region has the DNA TGCAGTGGCGGAACGAACACTGAAGCTTTCTTT. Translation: CSGGTNTEAFF.

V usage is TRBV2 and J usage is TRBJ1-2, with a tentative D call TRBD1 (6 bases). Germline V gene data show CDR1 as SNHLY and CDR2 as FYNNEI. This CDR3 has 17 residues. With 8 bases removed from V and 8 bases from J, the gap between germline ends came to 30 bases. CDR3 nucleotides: TGTGCCAGCGAACCGGGGGGAGGGGGGTTAGGGAGATTCGGCTACACCTTC. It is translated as CASEPGGGGLGRFGYTF.

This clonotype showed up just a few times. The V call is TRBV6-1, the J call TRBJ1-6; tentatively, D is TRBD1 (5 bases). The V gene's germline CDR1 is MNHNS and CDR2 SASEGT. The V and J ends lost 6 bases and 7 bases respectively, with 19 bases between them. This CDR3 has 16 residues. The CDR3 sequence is CASSLLAGQGNSPLHF. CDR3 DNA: TGTGCCAGCAGCCTCCTAGCTGGGCAGGGCAATTCACCCCTCCACTTT.

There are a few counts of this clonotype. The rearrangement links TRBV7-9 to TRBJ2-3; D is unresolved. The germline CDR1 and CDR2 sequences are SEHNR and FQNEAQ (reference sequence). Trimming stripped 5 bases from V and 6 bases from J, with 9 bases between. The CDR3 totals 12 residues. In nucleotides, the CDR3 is TGTGCCAGCAGCCCAAACGGCGATACGCAGTATTTT. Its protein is CASSPNGDTQYF.

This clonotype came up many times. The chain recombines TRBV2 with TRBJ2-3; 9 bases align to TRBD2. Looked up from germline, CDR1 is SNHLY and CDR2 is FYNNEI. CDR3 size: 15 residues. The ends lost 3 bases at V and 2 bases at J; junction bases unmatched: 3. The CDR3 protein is CASSELAGNTDTQYF. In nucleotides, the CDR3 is TGTGCCAGCAGTGAGCTAGCGGGGAACACAGATACGCAGTATTTT. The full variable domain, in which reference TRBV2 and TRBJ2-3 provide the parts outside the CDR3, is EPEVTQTPSHQVTQMGQEVILRCVPISNHLYFYWYRQILGQKVEFLVSFYNNEISEKSEIFDDQFSVERPDGSNFTLKIRSTKLEDSAMYFCASSELAGNTDTQYFGPGTRLTVL.